Included here is one T cell receptor beta chain sequence, with context. This record belongs to a study of T cell responses to AZD1222 COVID-19 vaccine. Clones were read by immunoSEQ multiplex PCR, and TCRdb kept only the in-frame ones, dropping some. The profile shows 150,000 to 200,000 clones, roughly 93% of them singletons. V lost 3 bases, J lost 2 bases, and 18 bases lay in between. CDR3 length: 17 amino acids. The germline CDR1 and CDR2 sequences are LNHDA and SQIVND (reference sequence). The receptor was isolated from an adult in good health. V usage is TRBV19 and J usage is TRBJ2-3; weak D call: TRBD2 (5 bases). The sample here was peripheral blood, taken on day 0 of AZD1222 vaccination. The CDR3 DNA follows: TGTGCCAGTAGTATGAGTGGGAGTATTCGGGCCACAGATACGCAGTATTTT. Its translation is CASSMSGSIRATDTQYF.